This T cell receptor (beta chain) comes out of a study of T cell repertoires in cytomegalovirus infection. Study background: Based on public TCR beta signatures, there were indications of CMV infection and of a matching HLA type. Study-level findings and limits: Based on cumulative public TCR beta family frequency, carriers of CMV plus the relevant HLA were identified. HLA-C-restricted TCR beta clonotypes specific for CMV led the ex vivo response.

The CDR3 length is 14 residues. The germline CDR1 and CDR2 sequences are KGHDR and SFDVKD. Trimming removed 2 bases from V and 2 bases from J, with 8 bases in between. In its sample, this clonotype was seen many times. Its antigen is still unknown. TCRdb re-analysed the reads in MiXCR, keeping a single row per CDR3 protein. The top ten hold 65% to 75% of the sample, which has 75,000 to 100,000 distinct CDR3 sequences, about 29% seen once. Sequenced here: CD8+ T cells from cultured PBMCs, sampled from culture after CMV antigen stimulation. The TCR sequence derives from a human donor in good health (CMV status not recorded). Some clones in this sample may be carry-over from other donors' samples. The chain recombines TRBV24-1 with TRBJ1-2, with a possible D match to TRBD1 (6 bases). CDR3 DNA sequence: TGTGCCACCAGTGATTCACAGGGAAACTATGGCTACACCTTC. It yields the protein CATSDSQGNYGYTF.